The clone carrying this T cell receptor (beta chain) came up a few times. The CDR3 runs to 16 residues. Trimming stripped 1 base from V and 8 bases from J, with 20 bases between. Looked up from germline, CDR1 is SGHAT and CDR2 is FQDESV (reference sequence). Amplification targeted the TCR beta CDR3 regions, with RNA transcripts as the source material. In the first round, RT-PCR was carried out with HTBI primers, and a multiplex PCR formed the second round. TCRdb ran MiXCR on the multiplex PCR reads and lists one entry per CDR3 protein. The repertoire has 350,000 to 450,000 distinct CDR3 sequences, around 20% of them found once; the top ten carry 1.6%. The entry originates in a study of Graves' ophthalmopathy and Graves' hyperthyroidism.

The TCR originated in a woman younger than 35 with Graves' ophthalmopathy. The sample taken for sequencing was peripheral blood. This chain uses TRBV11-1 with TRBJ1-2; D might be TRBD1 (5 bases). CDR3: CASSLGNLQDASGYTF. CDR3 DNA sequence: TGTGCCAGCAGCTTAGGTAACTTACAGGACGCATCGGGCTACACCTTC.